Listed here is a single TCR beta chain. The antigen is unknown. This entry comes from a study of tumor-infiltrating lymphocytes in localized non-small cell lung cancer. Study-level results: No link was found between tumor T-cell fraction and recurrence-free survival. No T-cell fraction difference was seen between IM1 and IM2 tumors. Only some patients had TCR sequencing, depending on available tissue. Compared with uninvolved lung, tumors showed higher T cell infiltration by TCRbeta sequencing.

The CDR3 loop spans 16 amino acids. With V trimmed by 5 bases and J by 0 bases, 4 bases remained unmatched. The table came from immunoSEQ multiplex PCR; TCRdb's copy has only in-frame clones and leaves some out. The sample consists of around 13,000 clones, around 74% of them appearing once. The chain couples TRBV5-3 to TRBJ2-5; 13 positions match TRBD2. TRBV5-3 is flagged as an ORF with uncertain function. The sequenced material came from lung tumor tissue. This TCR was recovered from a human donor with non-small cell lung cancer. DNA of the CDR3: TGTGCCAGAAGGGGACTAGCGGGGCCCTACCAAGAGACCCAGTACTTC. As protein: CARRGLAGPYQETQYF.